This T cell receptor beta chain is drawn from a study of T-cell memory formation after mild COVID-19 (dated by TCRdb to the early 2020s). Background for the entire study: TCR sequence clusters from the two donors were found to be largely donor specific. The cohort was made up of two young adult volunteers, one female and one male, who were previously healthy. In two donors, T-cell clones that expanded and contracted after mild COVID-19 were followed by sequencing TCRalpha and TCRbeta repertoires longitudinally. General findings and caveats noted by the study authors: Only two mild cases were covered in the study, and larger cohorts including severe cases with pre-infection samples were considered necessary. From day 15 to 85, contracting clones showed balanced CD4/CD8 phenotypes, whereas a second wave of clones that expanded from day 15 to 37 leaned towards CD4+. The second-wave clones that peaked on day 37 were not confirmed to be SARS-CoV-2 specific. The detection of some responding clones in pre-infection memory suggests that pre-existing cross-reactive memory T cells joined the SARS-CoV-2 response. Contracting CD4+ clones appeared mostly in the CM and EM memory subsets, whereas CD8+ clones were enriched in EMRA.

Note on this clonotype: Its antigen remains unidentified. The record has no base qualities; no much larger clone is one base away.

Sequencing was performed on an Illumina NovaSeq 6000. TCRalpha and TCRbeta cDNA libraries were constructed by 5'RACE with constant-segment primers, with sample barcodes and unique molecular identifiers being introduced. Trizol reagent was used to extract RNA from every sample. Amplification of the libraries took two PCR steps, and the second step added a second sample barcode plus Illumina TruSeq adapters. Sequencing of libraries was performed on an Illumina NovaSeq with 2 x 150 bp paired-end reads. The authors' pipeline ran thus. Demultiplexing of reads and collapsing into UMI-guided consensus sequences were performed with migec v1.2.7. Using mixcr v2.1.11, the UMI consensuses were aligned to TRA and TRB V and J templates and assembled into clonotypes. A clonotype was counted as expanded or contracted only if both edgeR and NoisET called the change significant, with noise models trained on biological replicates. For edgeR calls, the cutoffs were a false discovery rate-adjusted p below 0.01 and a log2 fold-change threshold of 1. As an exploratory analysis of dynamics, PCA with hierarchical clustering was applied to max-normalized trajectories of the 1000 most abundant clonotypes. Separately sequenced CD4+ and CD8+ repertoires were used to assign a CD4 or CD8 phenotype to each responding clone. In-frame beta chains were kept once TCRdb had trimmed the public reads at Q25 with fastp and called clones with MiXCR. Entries are consolidated by CDR3 protein sequence, retaining the most common genes and DNA. The V and J calls follow TCRdb's processing rather than the paper's. This sample comprises tens of thousands of distinct CDR3 sequences, about 14% of them detected only once. The leading ten clones occupy roughly two fifths of the sample.

Per the germline V gene, SGHRS is the CDR1 and YFSETQ is the CDR2. Deletion took 2 bases off V and 3 bases off J, with a span of 6 bases between the germline ends. From cysteine to phenylalanine, the CDR3 is 13 amino acids long. This entry keeps only the CDR3 DNA: 39 bases, framed from base 1. Ficoll-Paque density gradient centrifugation was the method used to isolate PBMCs. Source material: PBMCs or a T cell subset sorted from them (not recorded which). The chain was built from TRBV5-1 and TRBJ2-1, with the identity of the D gene unclear. This receptor was obtained from a man aged 18-30 years who had mild COVID-19 (a few samples of this study predate the infection). The sample titles of this study are shuffled in the database, so cell type and time point are left out; the donor was told from shared clones. In nucleotide form, the sequence is TGCGCCAGCAGCTTCAGCCTCTACAATGAGCAGTTCTTC. It codes for CASSFSLYNEQFF.